This TCR beta chain is drawn from a study of cytomegalovirus exposure and HLA in healthy donors. Study-wide results and limits: Researchers catalogued 160 or so TCR beta chains as cytomegalovirus-associated.

About this clone: Its specificity is not known.

PCR amplification relied on 60 Vbeta primers (plus 13 Jbeta primers). TCRdb's table, derived via immunoSEQ multiplex PCR, lists solely in-frame clones and lacks some. This table has about 81,000 clones, 70% to 85% appearing once. This CDR3 comprises 15 residues. CDR1 is SGHNT, CDR2 YENEEA, per germline. V was pared by 5 bases and J by 5 bases, with 2 bases of the junction left unmatched. The sequence derives from a man aged 50-59 years in good health and CMV-seropositive. Specimen: PBMCs. This chain links TRBV11-3 with TRBJ2-2, with 13 bases aligning to TRBD2. CDR3 in amino acids: CASSAGLAGTGELFF. CDR3 nucleotides: TGTGCCAGCAGCGCGGGACTAGCGGGGACCGGGGAGCTGTTTTTT.